This is a list of T cell receptor beta chains from one sample in a study of blood T cell repertoires in COVID-19. TCRdb keeps only in-frame clones here, not all; method: immunoSEQ multiplex PCR. The repertoire holds fewer than 200,000 clones, with 85% as singletons. Sequences were obtained from peripheral blood. These receptor sequences come from a human donor with acute or convalescent COVID-19. The donor label of this sample is uncertain. Each CDR3 is given with its conserved first and last residue. D genes are given only for firm matches. Some rows have no size entry. The others give once, few or many, or a class for an expanded clone.

D | size | J | V | CDR3 | DNA
NA | once | TRBJ1-2 | TRBV3-1/TRBV3-2 | CASSHRERNYGYTF | TGTGCCAGCAGCCACAGGGAAAGAAACTATGGCTACACCTTC
TRBD1 | NA | TRBJ1-1 | TRBV10-2 | CASSESGQGATEAFF | TGCGCCAGCAGTGAATCGGGACAGGGGGCCACTGAAGCTTTCTTT
TRBD2 | NA | TRBJ2-7 | TRBV6-2/TRBV6-3 | CASSPRLADEQYF | TGTGCCAGCAGCCCAAGACTAGCGGATGAGCAGTACTTC
TRBD2 | once | TRBJ2-3 | TRBV27 | CASSTLAGVGADTQYF | TGTGCCAGCAGTACACTAGCGGGGGTGGGGGCAGATACGCAGTATTTT
NA | few | TRBJ1-2 | TRBV7-2 | CASSLGAGRVNGYTF | TGTGCCAGCAGCTTAGGGGCGGGGAGGGTTAATGGCTACACCTTC
NA | NA | TRBJ1-2 | TRBV25-1 | CASSDNHRSSGYTF | TGTGCCAGCAGTGATAACCACAGGTCCTCTGGCTACACCTTC
NA | NA | TRBJ2-2 | TRBV19 | CASSPPSNRDRRELFF | TGTGCCAGTAGTCCCCCCTCCAACAGGGATCGGAGGGAGCTGTTTTTT
TRBD1 | few | TRBJ2-1 | TRBV19 | CASSARGTGAIISYNEQFF | TGTGCCAGTAGTGCCCGCGGTACAGGGGCCATCATAAGCTACAATGAGCAGTTCTTC
TRBD1 | NA | TRBJ1-6 | TRBV7-6 | CASSKGTGGSSPLHF | TGTGCCAGCAGCAAAGGGACAGGGGGTAGTTCACCCCTCCACTTT
NA | NA | TRBJ1-5 | TRBV18 | CASSPGEGSQPQHF | TGTGCCAGCTCACCAGGAGAAGGAAGTCAGCCCCAGCATTTT
NA | NA | TRBJ1-2 | TRBV7-3 | CASSPGGGAGYTF | TGTGCCAGCAGCCCCGGCGGGGGGGCGGGCTACACCTTC
NA | NA | TRBJ2-7 | TRBV5-4 | CASSLDGYEQYF | TGTGCCAGCAGCCTGGACGGCTACGAGCAGTACTTC
NA | NA | TRBJ1-3 | TRBV7-8 | CASSLGGSSLSGNTIYF | TGTGCCAGCAGCCTGGGGGGATCCTCTCTCTCTGGAAACACCATATATTTT
NA | NA | TRBJ1-1 | TRBV28 | CASSLFPGMNTEAFF | TGTGCCAGCAGTTTATTTCCAGGGATGAACACTGAAGCTTTCTTT
NA | NA | TRBJ2-1 | TRBV3-1/TRBV3-2 | CASSQRVSGYNEQFF | TGTGCCAGCAGCCAAAGGGTGAGCGGTTACAATGAGCAGTTCTTC
NA | NA | TRBJ1-6 | TRBV2 | CASTDPDTAYNSPLHF | TGTGCCAGCACCGACCCGGACACCGCCTATAATTCACCCCTCCACTTT
NA | NA | TRBJ1-1 | TRBV18 | CASSPTDRGSVAFF | TGTGCCAGCTCACCAACGGACAGAGGGAGCGTCGCTTTCTTT
TRBD1 | NA | TRBJ1-2 | TRBV19 | CASSFGQGHSYGYTF | TGTGCCAGTAGTTTCGGACAGGGGCACTCCTATGGCTACACCTTC
TRBD2 | NA | TRBJ2-2 | TRBV19 | CASSRRLAGAGSSSGELFF | TGTGCCAGTAGTCGAAGGCTAGCGGGGGCGGGGAGTAGTTCCGGGGAGCTGTTTTTT
TRBD2 | NA | TRBJ2-3 | TRBV13 | CASSLVLAGNTQYF | TGTGCCAGCAGCTTAGTACTAGCGGGGAATACGCAGTATTTT
TRBD1 | NA | TRBJ1-4 | TRBV2 | CASSRTGGSEEKLFF | TGTGCCAGCAGCCGGACAGGGGGCTCAGAAGAAAAACTGTTTTTT
NA | NA | TRBJ2-1 | TRBV6-1 | CASSEAGAGDEQFF | TGTGCCAGCAGTGAAGCGGGGGCCGGCGATGAGCAGTTCTTC
TRBD1 | once | TRBJ1-4 | TRBV6-5 | CASSYSNRGREKLFF | TGTGCCAGCAGTTACTCGAACAGGGGGCGCGAAAAACTGTTTTTT
NA | NA | TRBJ1-6 | TRBV6-5 | CASSRQRYNSPLHF | TGTGCCAGCAGCCGACAAAGATATAATTCACCCCTCCACTTT
TRBD1 | NA | TRBJ2-3 | TRBV30 | CAWSLTGISTDTQYF | TGTGCCTGGAGTCTGACAGGGATCAGCACAGATACGCAGTATTTT
NA | NA | TRBJ2-5 | TRBV7-3 | CASSPGSGQETQYF | TGTGCCAGCAGCCCCGGCTCGGGGCAAGAGACCCAGTACTTC
NA | NA | TRBJ1-3 | TRBV5-6 | CASSGRARGGSGNTIYF | TGTGCCAGCAGCGGGCGGGCCCGGGGGGGCTCTGGAAACACCATATATTTT
NA | once | TRBJ1-6 | TRBV5-4 | CASSLGSGKGSPLHF | TGTGCCAGCAGCTTGGGGTCAGGGAAAGGCTCACCCCTCCACTTT
NA | NA | TRBJ1-6 | TRBV6-1 | CASSDYSRDIASPLHF | TGTGCCAGCAGTGATTATTCCAGGGACATCGCTTCACCCCTCCACTTT
NA | NA | TRBJ1-6 | TRBV14 | CASSQVLPGRTSPLHF | TGTGCCAGCAGCCAAGTGTTACCAGGGAGGACTTCACCCCTCCACTTT
NA | once | TRBJ2-7 | TRBV15 | CATSTPGYEQYF | TGTGCCACCAGCACCCCAGGTTACGAGCAGTACTTC
NA | NA | TRBJ2-7 | TRBV3-1/TRBV3-2 | CASSHNPYEQYF | TGTGCCAGCAGCCATAATCCCTACGAGCAGTACTTC
NA | NA | TRBJ2-2 | TRBV7-6 | CASSLKADSGHTGELFF | TGTGCCAGCAGCTTAAAGGCCGACAGTGGGCACACCGGGGAGCTGTTTTTT
NA | NA | TRBJ1-5 | TRBV28 | CASTIRSPGQPQHF | TGTGCCAGCACTATCAGGTCCCCGGGACAGCCCCAGCATTTT
NA | NA | TRBJ1-2 | TRBV29-1 | CSAGDRGNYGYTF | TGCAGCGCAGGAGACAGAGGAAACTATGGCTACACCTTC
NA | NA | TRBJ1-5 | TRBV12-3/TRBV12-4 | CASRGSNQPQHF | TGTGCCAGCAGGGGCAGCAATCAGCCCCAGCATTTT
TRBD1 | NA | TRBJ1-5 | TRBV6-1 | CASSDPGRTGGQPQHF | TGTGCCAGCAGTGACCCTGGGAGGACAGGGGGTCAGCCCCAGCATTTT
TRBD1 | NA | TRBJ2-5 | TRBV6-5 | CASTAGTGGRETQYF | TGTGCCAGCACGGCCGGGACAGGAGGGCGAGAGACCCAGTACTTC
NA | NA | TRBJ1-1 | TRBV2 | CASSEIGVAGPFF | TGTGCCAGCAGTGAAATAGGGGTAGCAGGGCCTTTCTTT
NA | NA | TRBJ1-2 | TRBV4-2 | CASSQVVANYGYTF | TGTGCCAGCAGCCAAGTAGTAGCTAACTATGGCTACACCTTC
TRBD2 | NA | TRBJ2-5 | TRBV3-1/TRBV3-2 | CASSQDSGKLQETQYF | TGTGCCAGCAGCCAAGATAGCGGGAAACTACAAGAGACCCAGTACTTC
TRBD1 | NA | TRBJ1-2 | TRBV6-1 | CASSEDGTANFYGYTF | TGTGCCAGCAGTGAAGACGGGACAGCCAATTTCTATGGCTACACCTTC
TRBD1 | NA | TRBJ1-1 | TRBV7-9 | CASSFQGDKNTEAFF | TGTGCCAGCAGCTTTCAGGGGGATAAGAACACTGAAGCTTTCTTT
TRBD2 | NA | TRBJ2-2 | TRBV7-8 | CASASGNTGELFF | TGTGCCAGTGCTAGCGGAAACACCGGGGAGCTGTTTTTT
TRBD2 | NA | TRBJ2-3 | TRBV13 | CASRLLAGGQSDTQYF | TGTGCCAGCAGGCTTTTAGCGGGGGGGCAGTCAGATACGCAGTATTTT
NA | NA | TRBJ1-1 | TRBV10-3 | CAIQRKGMNTEAFF | TGTGCCATCCAGAGGAAGGGGATGAACACTGAAGCTTTCTTT
TRBD1 | NA | TRBJ2-7 | TRBV5-1 | CASSIGDRGSWEQYF | TGCGCCAGCAGCATCGGGGACAGGGGGTCCTGGGAGCAGTACTTC
NA | few | TRBJ1-3 | TRBV9 | CASSEGGGAYGNTIYF | TGTGCCAGCAGCGAGGGGGGAGGGGCGTATGGAAACACCATATATTTT
TRBD2 | NA | TRBJ2-1 | TRBV2 | CASNPRAGQAGKQFF | TGTGCCAGCAATCCCCGAGCGGGGCAGGCTGGCAAACAGTTCTTC
TRBD1 | NA | TRBJ2-2 | TRBV29-1 | CSGTSGTGFNGELFF | TGCAGCGGTACAAGCGGGACAGGGTTTAACGGGGAGCTGTTTTTT
TRBD1 | NA | TRBJ1-5 | TRBV15 | CATSGSGGAGNQPQHF | TGTGCCACCAGCGGTTCAGGGGGCGCCGGGAATCAGCCCCAGCATTTT
TRBD2 | NA | TRBJ2-3 | TRBV7-7 | CASSPGLAGSTDTQYF | TGTGCCAGCAGCCCAGGACTAGCGGGGAGCACAGATACGCAGTATTTT
TRBD1 | NA | TRBJ1-1 | TRBV6-5 | CASSYSRTGGTEAFF | TGTGCCAGCAGTTACTCTAGGACAGGGGGCACTGAAGCTTTCTTT
TRBD1 | NA | TRBJ1-1 | TRBV3-1/TRBV3-2 | CASSLQGARNTEAFF | TGTGCCAGCAGCTTACAGGGGGCGCGGAACACTGAAGCTTTCTTT
NA | NA | TRBJ1-1 | TRBV18 | CASSPRTQNTEAFF | TGTGCCAGCTCACCAAGGACACAGAACACTGAAGCTTTCTTT